Presented here are 22 T cell receptor beta chains from one specimen sequenced in a study of blood T cell repertoires in COVID-19. Data came from immunoSEQ multiplex PCR; TCRdb stores just in-frame clones and leaves some out. The data show fewer than 150,000 clones, roughly 85% seen once. The sequenced sample consisted of peripheral blood. These receptors were obtained from a man aged 50 to 60 with acute or convalescent COVID-19.

This chain links TRBV3-1 (or the pseudogene TRBV3-2) with TRBJ1-5, with 8 positions matching TRBD1. The CDR3 runs to 14 residues. Losses at the gene ends were 1 base for V and 6 bases for J; bases not matched to a gene: 2. The germline V gene has CDR1 LGHDT and CDR2 YNNKEL (reference sequence). CDR3 sequence (DNA): TGTGCCAGCAGCCAAGGGACAGGGTTTCAGCCCCAGCATTTT. Protein: CASSQGTGFQPQHF.

This chain connects TRBV5-6 to TRBJ2-7; TRBD2 matches 7 bases. V trimming: 1 base; J trimming: 3 bases; junction bases outside the gene matches: 4. This CDR3 has 14 amino acids. CDR1 SGHDT and CDR2 YYEEEE come from the germline V gene. The CDR3 nucleotides read TGTGCCAGCAGCTTGTTCGGGGGGTACTACGAGCAGTACTTC. Amino acids: CASSLFGGYYEQYF.

The V call is TRBV5-1, the J call TRBJ2-1; 10 bases fit TRBD2. V was pared by 3 bases and J by 4 bases, with 4 bases of the junction left unmatched. Per germline, CDR1 SGHRS and CDR2 YFSETQ. This CDR3 contains 15 residues. CDR3 amino acids: CASSSGLAVYNEQFF. The CDR3 nucleotides are TGCGCCAGCAGCTCCGGACTAGCGGTATACAATGAGCAGTTCTTC.

The count of this clone is one. V is TRBV11-2 and J is TRBJ2-5, with TRBD1 matching over 7 bases. Germline V CDR1 and CDR2: SGHAT, FQNNGV. The CDR3 runs 14 residues. Losses at the gene ends were 5 bases for V and 2 bases for J; bases not matched to a gene: 5. The CDR3 loop is CASSRGTVQETQYF. CDR3 bases: TGTGCCAGCAGCCGAGGGACAGTTCAAGAGACCCAGTACTTC. The complete variable domain, with remaining parts taken from reference TRBV11-2 and TRBJ2-5, reads EAGVAQSPRYKIIEKRQSVAFWCNPISGHATLYWYQQILGQGPKLLIQFQNNGVVDDSQLPKDRFSAERLKGVDSTLKIQPAKLEDSAVYLCASSRGTVQETQYFGPGTRLLVL.

The chain employs TRBV6-5 and TRBJ2-5; perhaps TRBD1 as D (6 bases). This CDR3 region has 14 residues. In germline, CDR1 is MNHEY, CDR2 SVGAGI. Deletions cut 6 bases from V and 0 bases from J, with 11 bases between. The CDR3 spells CASRIGQNQETQYF. The DNA for the CDR3 is TGTGCCAGCAGAATTGGACAGAACCAAGAGACCCAGTACTTC.

This clone has only a few counts. The V call is TRBV7-9, the J call TRBJ2-1, with unresolved D. The V and J ends lost 5 bases and 7 bases respectively, with 21 bases between them. This CDR3 contains 16 residues. The germline gives CDR1 SEHNR, CDR2 FQNEAQ (reference sequence). The CDR3 region is CASSPEAEVGRNEQFF. DNA of the CDR3: TGTGCCAGCAGCCCCGAGGCCGAAGTGGGTCGGAATGAGCAGTTCTTC.

V is TRBV4-2 and J is TRBJ2-7; tentative D call: TRBD2 (6 bases). There are 15 residues in the CDR3. Germline loops: CDR1 LGHNA, CDR2 YNFKEQ. Trimming took off 4 bases at V and 0 bases at J, with 13 bases between the two ends. The CDR3 nucleotides read TGTGCCAGCAGCCCACGGGACGGGAGCTCCTACGAGCAGTACTTC. Its translation: CASSPRDGSSYEQYF.

The rearrangement uses TRBV21-1 and TRBJ1-6. TRBV21-1 is designated a pseudogene. The CDR3 spans 12 residues. Here the CDR3 reads CATTPTGSPLHF. CDR3 sequence (DNA): TGTGCCACCACGCCAACTGGTTCACCCCTCCACTTT.

The rearrangement joins TRBV19 to TRBJ2-7, with a tentative D call TRBD1 (6 bases). Germline lookup yields CDR1 LNHDA and CDR2 SQIVND (reference sequence). The CDR3 has 14 residues. Trimming cost V 5 bases and J 0 bases, with 11 bases left between them. This chain's CDR3 is CASSPGQSSYEQYF. CDR3 DNA sequence: TGTGCCAGTAGTCCAGGACAGAGCTCCTACGAGCAGTACTTC. Complete variable domain (other parts from reference TRBV19 and TRBJ2-7): DGGITQSPKYLFRKEGQNVTLSCEQNLNHDAMYWYRQDPGQGLRLIYYSQIVNDFQKGDIAEGYSVSREKKESFPLTVTSAQKNPTAFYLCASSPGQSSYEQYFGPGTRLTVT.

The chain links TRBV5-1 to TRBJ2-3; D is possibly TRBD2 (6 bases). Looked up from germline, CDR1 is SGHRS and CDR2 is YFSETQ. The CDR3 has 14 residues. Trimming shortened V by 1 base and J by 4 bases, and 10 bases separated the two germline ends. Written as DNA, the CDR3 is TGCGCCAGCAGCTTGATCGGAGGGTCAGATACGCAGTATTTT. It encodes CASSLIGGSDTQYF.

V and J are TRBV10-1 and TRBJ2-3; D perhaps matches TRBD2 (6 bases). There are 13 residues in the CDR3. Trimming pared 6 bases from V and 0 bases from J, leaving 7 bases between. Germline V gene lookup returns CDR1 WNHNN and CDR2 SYGVQD (reference sequence). The CDR3 coding sequence is TGCGCCAGCAGGCGGGACAGCACAGATACGCAGTATTTT. Translation: CASRRDSTDTQYF.

This rearrangement joins TRBV7-6 to TRBJ1-6; a possible D gene is TRBD1 (5 bases). Trimming stripped 5 bases from V and 10 bases from J, with 18 bases between. Germline lookup yields CDR1 SGHVS and CDR2 FNYEAQ. The CDR3 is 15 amino acids. CDR3 coding DNA: TGTGCCAGCAGCGGAAATCCCGACGGGGGATCACCCCTCCACTTT. Translating it yields CASSGNPDGGSPLHF.

The J gene is TRBJ2-1, the V gene TRBV7-2, with 13 bases that match TRBD2. Germline CDR1 SGHTA, CDR2 FQGNSA. CDR3 size: 14 residues. Losses at the gene ends were 5 bases for V and 9 bases for J; bases not matched to a gene: 4. CDR3 DNA: TGTGCCAGCAGCGATGGACTAGCGGGAGCTGAGCAGTTCTTC. This codes for CASSDGLAGAEQFF. The full variable domain, completed using reference TRBV7-2 and TRBJ2-1, is GAGVSQSPSNKVTEKGKDVELRCDPISGHTALYWYRQSLGQGLEFLIYFQGNSAPDKSGLPSDRFSAERTGGSVSTLTIQRTQQEDSAVYLCASSDGLAGAEQFFGPGTRLTVL.

On this clone: Since a much larger clone is just one base distant, this may be a read error. At the DNA level, this CDR3 is encoded by other sequences in the same sample as well. The chain joins TRBV6-5 to TRBJ1-5; D is unresolved. The CDR3 runs to 15 residues. Germline CDR1 reads MNHEY; CDR2 reads SVGAGI. V was shortened by 6 bases and J by 4 bases, with 16 bases between the two germline ends. The CDR3 sequence is CASRISGDSNQPQHF. As DNA, the CDR3 is TGTGCCAGCAGGATCAGCGGGGATAGTAATCAGCCCCAGCATTTT.

J is TRBJ1-3 and V is TRBV7-2; D remains unclear. The CDR3 length is 14 residues. V lost 6 bases, J lost 4 bases, and 13 bases lay in between. Germline V lookup: CDR1 SGHTA, CDR2 FQGNSA. The CDR3 nucleotides read TGTGCCAGCAGACTGGCGGGGATGGGAAACACCATATATTTT. Protein product: CASRLAGMGNTIYF.

The rearrangement uses TRBV30 and TRBJ2-5; 10 positions match TRBD1. CDR1 and CDR2 from the germline V gene are GTSNPN and SVGIG (reference sequence). The CDR3 contains 15 residues. V shed 0 bases and J 2 bases; nucleotides not matched to a gene: 3. The CDR3 nucleotides read TGTGCCTGGAGTGTACAGGGACAGGGGCAAGAGACCCAGTACTTC. This sequence encodes CAWSVQGQGQETQYF.

The V call is TRBV21-1, the J call TRBJ2-6; the tabulated D call, TRBD1, remains unverified against the DNA. TRBV21-1 is labeled a pseudogene. This CDR3 comprises 17 residues. The CDR3 coding sequence is TGTGCCAGCAGCAACGGGACAGATCTGTCTGGGGCCAACGTCCTGACTTTC. Protein product: CASSNGTDLSGANVLTF.

This clone was counted only a few times. The chain has TRBV11-2 and TRBJ2-7; maybe TRBD2 (5 bases). CDR1 and CDR2 (germline): SGHAT, FQNNGV. V lost 6 bases and J lost 2, with 8 bases in between. The CDR3 has 12 amino acids. The CDR3 loop is CASSRGPYEQYF. The CDR3 DNA sequence: TGTGCCAGCAGTCGGGGTCCCTACGAGCAGTACTTC.

The CDR3 DNA reads TGTGCCAGCAGTCTCGGACAGGGAGGGATTACTGAAGCTTTCTTT. This translates into CASSLGQGGITEAFF. The rearrangement links TRBV27 to TRBJ1-1, with 8 bases identical to TRBD1. V was clipped by 5 bases and J by 5 bases; unmatched bases: 10. The germline gives CDR1 MNHEY, CDR2 SMNVEV (reference sequence). This CDR3 comprises 15 residues.

CDR3 loop: CASSPGQGASLYEQYF. CDR3 bases: TGTGCCAGCAGCCCCGGACAGGGGGCGTCCCTCTACGAGCAGTACTTC. The chain couples TRBV5-5 to TRBJ2-7; the match to TRBD1 covers 11 bases. Germline CDR1 and CDR2: SGHKS and YYEKEE (reference sequence). V dropped 4 bases and J dropped 3; count of bases not matched to a gene: 9. The CDR3 is 16 amino acids.

This chain connects TRBV29-1 to TRBJ1-5; TRBD1 agrees at 7 bases. CDR3 length: 15 amino acids. The germline V gene encodes CDR1 SQVTM and CDR2 ANQGSEA. V trimming: 7 bases; J trimming: 0 bases; junction bases outside the gene matches: 9. CDR3 amino acids: CSERDRSPSNQPQHF. In DNA, the CDR3 is TGCAGCGAGAGGGACAGAAGTCCTAGCAATCAGCCCCAGCATTTT.

This clone was counted only a few times. This rearrangement joins TRBV18 to TRBJ2-1; D is possibly TRBD2 (5 bases). Germline assignment: CDR1 KGHSH and CDR2 LQKENI. The V gene lost 3 bases and the J gene lost 5 bases, with 8 bases spanning the gap. The CDR3 is 13 amino acids. CDR3: CASSPDWHNEQFF. DNA of the CDR3: TGTGCCAGCTCACCGGACTGGCACAATGAGCAGTTCTTC.